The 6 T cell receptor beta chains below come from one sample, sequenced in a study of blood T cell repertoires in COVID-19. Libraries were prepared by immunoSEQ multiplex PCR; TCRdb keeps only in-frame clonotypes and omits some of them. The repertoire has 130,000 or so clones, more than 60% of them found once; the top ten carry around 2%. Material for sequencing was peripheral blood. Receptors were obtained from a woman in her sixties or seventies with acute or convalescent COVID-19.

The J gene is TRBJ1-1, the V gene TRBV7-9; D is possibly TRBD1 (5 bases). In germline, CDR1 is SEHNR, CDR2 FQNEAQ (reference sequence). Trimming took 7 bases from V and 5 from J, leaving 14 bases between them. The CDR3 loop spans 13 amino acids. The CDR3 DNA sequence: TGTGCCAGCATCCCGGTAAGGGGAACTGAAGCTTTCTTT. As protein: CASIPVRGTEAFF. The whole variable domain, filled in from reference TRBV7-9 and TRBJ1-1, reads DTGVSQNPRHKITKRGQNVTFRCDPISEHNRLYWYRQTLGQGPEFLTYFQNEAQLEKSRLLSDRFSAERPKGSFSTLEIQRTEQGDSAMYLCASIPVRGTEAFFGQGTRLTVV.

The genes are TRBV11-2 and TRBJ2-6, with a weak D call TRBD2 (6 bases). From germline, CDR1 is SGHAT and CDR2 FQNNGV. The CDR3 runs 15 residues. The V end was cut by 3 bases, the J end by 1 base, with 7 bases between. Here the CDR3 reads CASSFGGSGANVLTF. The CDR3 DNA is TGTGCCAGCAGCTTTGGAGGGTCTGGGGCCAACGTCCTGACTTTC.

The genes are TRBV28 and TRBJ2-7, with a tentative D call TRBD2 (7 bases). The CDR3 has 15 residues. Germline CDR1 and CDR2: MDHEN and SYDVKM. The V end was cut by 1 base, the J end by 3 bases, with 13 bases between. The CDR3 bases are TGTGCCAGCAGTTTATTAGGGGGGGGTAACTACGAGCAGTACTTC. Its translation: CASSLLGGGNYEQYF.

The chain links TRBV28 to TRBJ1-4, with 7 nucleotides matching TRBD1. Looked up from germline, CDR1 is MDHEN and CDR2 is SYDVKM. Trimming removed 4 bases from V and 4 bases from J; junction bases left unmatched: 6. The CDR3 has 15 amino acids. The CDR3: CASSSAGTDNEKLFF. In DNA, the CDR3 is TGTGCCAGCAGTTCAGCCGGGACAGATAATGAAAAACTGTTTTTT.

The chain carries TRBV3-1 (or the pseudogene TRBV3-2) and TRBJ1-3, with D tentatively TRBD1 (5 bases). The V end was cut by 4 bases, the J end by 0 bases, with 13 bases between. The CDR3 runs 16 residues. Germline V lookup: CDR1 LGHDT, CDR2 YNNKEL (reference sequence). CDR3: CASSPVGGVSGNTIYF. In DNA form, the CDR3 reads TGTGCCAGCAGCCCGGTTGGGGGGGTCTCTGGAAACACCATATATTTT.

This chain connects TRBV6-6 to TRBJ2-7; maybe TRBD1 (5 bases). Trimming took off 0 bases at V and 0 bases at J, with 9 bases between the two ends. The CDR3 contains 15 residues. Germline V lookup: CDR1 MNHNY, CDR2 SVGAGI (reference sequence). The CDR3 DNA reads TGTGCCAGCAGTTACTCGACAGCTACCTCCTACGAGCAGTACTTC. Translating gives CASSYSTATSYEQYF.